The rows below give T cell receptor beta chains drawn from one sample of a study of identical twins. In TCRdb, the 5' RACE reads were re-called with MiXCR into one record per CDR3 protein. This table holds around 1.7 million distinct CDR3 sequences, under 35% found once. Material: cord blood. These receptors were obtained from a newborn girl in good health. Both conserved end residues are part of each CDR3. D genes are given only for firm matches. Expanded clones are given a class, and other clones once, few, many or no size at all.

j_call v_call clone_size d_call cdr3_aa cdr3_nt
TRBJ2-2 TRBV27 once NA CASTLDATSTGELFF TGTGCCAGCACCTTGGACGCAACGAGCACCGGGGAGCTGTTTTTT
TRBJ1-1 TRBV5-1 few NA CASSFQETTEAFF TGCGCCAGCAGCTTCCAAGAGACCACTGAAGCTTTCTTT
TRBJ2-3 TRBV5-1 NA TRBD2 CASRPREVNTDTQYF TGCGCCAGCAGGCCTCGGGAGGTGAACACAGATACGCAGTATTTT
TRBJ1-2 TRBV4-1 NA TRBD1 CASSQVRAGGNYGYTF TGCGCCAGCAGCCAAGTCCGAGCAGGGGGCAACTATGGCTACACCTTC
TRBJ1-4 TRBV10-3 NA TRBD1 CAISDTRGFNEKLFF TGTGCCATCAGTGACACCAGGGGGTTTAATGAAAAACTGTTTTTT
TRBJ1-1 TRBV16 NA TRBD1 CASSQGQGPTEAFF TGTGCCAGCAGCCAAGGACAGGGTCCCACTGAAGCTTTCTTT
TRBJ1-1 TRBV3-1 NA NA CASSHVQGHTEAFF TGTGCCAGCAGCCATGTTCAGGGACACACTGAAGCTTTCTTT
TRBJ1-1 TRBV27 NA NA CASARSGNTEAFF TGTGCCAGCGCCAGGTCAGGGAACACTGAAGCTTTCTTT
TRBJ1-5 TRBV30 NA TRBD1 CAWKGGTGRNQPQHF TGTGCCTGGAAAGGGGGGACAGGGAGGAATCAGCCCCAGCATTTT
TRBJ2-7 TRBV21-1 few NA CARLCPSGYEQYF TGTGCCAGGCTGTGTCCGAGCGGGTACGAGCAGTACTTC
TRBJ2-7 TRBV11-2 few NA CASSSTRTVTYEQYF TGTGCCAGCAGCTCTACTAGGACAGTAACCTACGAGCAGTACTTC
TRBJ2-7 TRBV25-1 NA TRBD2 CASSAPTTGTSVYEQYF TGTGCCAGCAGTGCGCCCACGACCGGGACTAGCGTCTACGAGCAGTACTTC
TRBJ2-2 TRBV12-3/TRBV12-4 NA TRBD1 CAKEGQGGTGELFF TGTGCCAAGGAGGGACAGGGAGGCACCGGGGAGCTGTTTTTT
TRBJ2-7 TRBV4-1 NA NA CASSQDNVTGSYEQYF TGCGCCAGCAGCCAGGATAACGTGACAGGCTCCTACGAGCAGTACTTC
TRBJ1-2 TRBV25-1 many NA CASSAYNYGYTF TGTGCCAGCAGTGCATATAACTATGGCTACACCTTC
TRBJ2-4 TRBV3-1 NA TRBD2 CASSQEGTSGTKNIQYF TGTGCCAGCAGCCAAGAGGGGACTAGCGGGACCAAAAACATTCAGTACTTC
TRBJ1-2 TRBV6-6 NA TRBD1 CASSYPGQTYDYTF TGTGCCAGCAGTTACCCGGGACAGACCTATGACTACACCTTC
TRBJ2-7 TRBV20-1 once TRBD2 CSAQTSGRASKYEQYF TGCAGTGCTCAGACTAGCGGGAGGGCATCAAAATACGAGCAGTACTTC
TRBJ2-7 TRBV29-1 few TRBD2 CSVVPSGRVYEQYF TGCAGCGTTGTGCCTAGCGGGAGAGTCTACGAGCAGTACTTC
TRBJ2-5 TRBV20-1 few NA CSARDQGETQYF TGCAGTGCTAGAGATCAAGGCGAGACCCAGTACTTC
TRBJ2-5 TRBV20-1 once TRBD1 CSAVNRGETQYF TGCAGTGCCGTTAACAGGGGAGAGACCCAGTACTTC
TRBJ2-5 TRBV6-1 few TRBD2 CAILAGGRETQYF TGTGCCATACTAGCGGGAGGAAGAGAGACCCAGTACTTC
TRBJ2-7 TRBV12-3/TRBV12-4 NA TRBD2 CASSLEVGGSKVYEQYF TGTGCCAGCAGTTTAGAGGTCGGCGGGAGTAAGGTCTACGAGCAGTACTTC
TRBJ2-1 TRBV20-1 NA NA CSAAGARQNNEQFF TGCAGTGCCGCGGGGGCCAGACAAAACAATGAGCAGTTCTTC
TRBJ1-2 TRBV11-2 many NA CASSLVRTNYGYTF TGTGCCAGCAGCTTAGTTAGGACAAACTATGGCTACACCTTC
TRBJ1-1 TRBV5-6 few NA CASSLAGNLAFF TGTGCCAGCAGCTTGGCCGGAAATCTGGCTTTCTTT
TRBJ2-5 TRBV28 NA NA CASSLPQGGKTQYF TGTGCCAGCAGTTTGCCCCAGGGTGGGAAGACCCAGTACTTC
TRBJ2-7 TRBV12-3/TRBV12-4 NA TRBD2 CASSSQRGGRSEQYF TGTGCCAGCAGTTCTCAGCGGGGGGGCCGAAGCGAGCAGTACTTC
TRBJ2-3 TRBV7-2 NA TRBD2 CASSQRGVSTDTQYF TGTGCCAGCAGCCAGCGGGGGGTCAGCACAGATACGCAGTATTTT
TRBJ1-3 TRBV29-1 NA TRBD1 CSAAGTGPGNTIYF TGCAGCGCCGCCGGGACAGGGCCTGGAAACACCATATATTTT
TRBJ2-2 TRBV20-1 few NA CSAPRGAALFGGELFF TGTAGTGCTCCCCGAGGAGCGGCCTTATTTGGGGGGGAGCTGTTTTTT
TRBJ2-1 TRBV11-2 NA NA CASSPRLGREQFF TGTGCCAGCAGCCCCCGTTTAGGGCGCGAGCAGTTCTTC
TRBJ2-1 TRBV24-1 many TRBD1 CATSDSGTGNNEQFF TGTGCCACCAGTGATTCCGGGACAGGGAACAATGAGCAGTTCTTC
TRBJ2-1 TRBV25-1 NA NA CASIDNNEQFF TGTGCCAGCATCGACAACAATGAGCAGTTCTTC
TRBJ1-2 TRBV29-1 NA NA CSGLGVDYTF TGCAGCGGACTGGGGGTCGACTACACCTTC
TRBJ2-3 TRBV27 NA NA CASSLWRGDTQYF TGTGCCAGCAGTTTATGGCGCGGGGATACGCAGTATTTT
TRBJ1-2 TRBV5-5 NA NA CASSLGFVPRSFGYTF TGTGCCAGCAGCTTGGGATTCGTTCCCAGATCCTTTGGCTACACCTTC
TRBJ1-4 TRBV20-1 NA NA CSANSDGEKLFF TGCAGTGCTAACAGCGATGGTGAAAAACTGTTTTTT
TRBJ1-5 TRBV10-3 NA NA CAISNNQPQHF TGTGCCATCAGTAACAATCAGCCCCAGCATTTT
TRBJ2-1 TRBV20-1 few NA CSARVRGAGFRRSYNEQFF TGCAGTGCGCGAGTACGTGGAGCGGGCTTTAGACGCTCCTACAATGAGCAGTTCTTC
TRBJ2-1 TRBV9 NA TRBD1 CASSVEPGGTEQFF TGTGCCAGCAGCGTAGAGCCAGGGGGTACTGAGCAGTTCTTC
TRBJ2-3 TRBV20-1 few TRBD2 CSAQLAGVGTQYF TGCAGTGCACAGCTAGCGGGAGTTGGTACGCAGTATTTT
TRBJ2-3 TRBV5-1 NA NA CASSFVAGSDTQYF TGCGCCAGCAGCTTCGTCGCGGGGTCAGATACGCAGTATTTT
TRBJ1-2 TRBV25-1 NA NA CASSTSGSATYGYTF TGTGCCAGCAGTACCTCGGGTTCCGCCACATATGGCTACACCTTC
TRBJ1-1 TRBV6-1 NA NA CASTSRDRNTEAFF TGTGCCAGCACCTCTAGGGACCGCAACACTGAAGCTTTCTTT
TRBJ1-6 TRBV6-1 NA NA CASIPGESYNSPLHF TGTGCCAGCATCCCGGGCGAGTCCTATAATTCACCCCTCCACTTT
TRBJ2-5 TRBV7-2 few NA CASSRIWGETQYF TGTGCCAGCAGCCGAATCTGGGGGGAGACCCAGTACTTC
TRBJ2-7 TRBV4-2 many TRBD2 CASSPGLAFYEQYF TGTGCCAGCAGCCCCGGACTAGCTTTCTACGAGCAGTACTTC
TRBJ1-2 TRBV20-1 few NA CSAYRATIGYTF TGCAGTGCTTACAGGGCCACAATAGGCTACACCTTC
TRBJ1-6 TRBV7-2 few TRBD1 CASSQYPGTGPSPLHF TGTGCCAGCAGCCAGTATCCCGGGACAGGGCCCTCACCCCTCCACTTT
TRBJ2-2 TRBV12-5 NA TRBD1 CALPGTGWVTGELFF TGTGCACTACCCGGGACAGGGTGGGTCACCGGGGAGCTGTTTTTT